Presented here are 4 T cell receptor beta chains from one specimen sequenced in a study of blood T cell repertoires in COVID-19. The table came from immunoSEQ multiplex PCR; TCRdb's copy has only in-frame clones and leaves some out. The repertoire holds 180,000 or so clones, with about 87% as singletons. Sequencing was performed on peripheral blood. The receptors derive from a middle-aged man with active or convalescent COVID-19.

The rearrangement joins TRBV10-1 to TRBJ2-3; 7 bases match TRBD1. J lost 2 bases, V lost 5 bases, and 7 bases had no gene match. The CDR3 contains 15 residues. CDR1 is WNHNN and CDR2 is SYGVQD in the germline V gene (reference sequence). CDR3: CASSPQGGVTDTQYF. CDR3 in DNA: TGCGCCAGCAGTCCTCAAGGGGGCGTCACAGATACGCAGTATTTT.

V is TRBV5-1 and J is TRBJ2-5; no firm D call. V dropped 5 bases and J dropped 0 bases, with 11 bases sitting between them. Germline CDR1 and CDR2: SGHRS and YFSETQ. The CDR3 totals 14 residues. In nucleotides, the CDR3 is TGCGCCAGCAGACCCTCACAAAACCAAGAGACCCAGTACTTC. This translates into CASRPSQNQETQYF.

The CDR3 bases are TGTGCCAGCAGCTTAGGACTCTCCCAGTTCTTC. Translated: CASSLGLSQFF. The chain carries TRBV11-2 and TRBJ2-1; D is undetermined. Trimming took 1 base from V and 13 from J, leaving 8 bases between them. The CDR3 consists of 11 residues. Germline V CDR1 and CDR2: SGHAT, FQNNGV.

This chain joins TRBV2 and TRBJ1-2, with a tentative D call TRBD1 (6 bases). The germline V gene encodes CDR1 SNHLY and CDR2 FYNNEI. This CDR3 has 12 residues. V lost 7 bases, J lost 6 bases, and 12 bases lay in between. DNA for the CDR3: TGTGCCAGCACGATGACAGGAGATGGCTACACCTTC. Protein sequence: CASTMTGDGYTF.